This T cell receptor beta chain originates from a study of blood T cell dynamics during melanoma immunotherapy. Study-level information: First-line therapy was either pembrolizumab or nivolumab with ipilimumab for metastatic melanoma.

This CDR3 is built from 12 residues. Germline V gives CDR1 MNHEY, CDR2 SMNVEV (reference sequence). Data came from immunoSEQ multiplex PCR; TCRdb stores just in-frame clones and leaves some out. Of under 15,000 clones listed, around 90% are singletons. As to time point: week 3, after first cycle of checkpoint inhibitor. Sampling occurred pretreatment (T0) and at week 3 (W3), after cycle one of checkpoint blockade. At 12 weeks after first infusion, RECIST 1.1 defined response for most patients. The rearrangement uses TRBV27 and TRBJ2-5; TRBD1 aligns across 7 bases. With the DNA end fitting TRBJ2-7 better, the J assignment may be wrong. The specimen was effector memory CD8+ T cells from blood, collected from a patient treated with checkpoint blockade. This TCR was recovered from a human donor with melanoma. This CDR3 reads CASGGQAYEQYF. The CDR3 DNA reads as TGTGCCAGCGGCGGACAGGCCTACGAGCAGTACTTC.